This TCR beta chain is from a study of cytomegalovirus exposure and HLA in healthy donors. Overall study findings and caveats: Analysis performed later found roughly 18,000 TCR beta sequences associated with HLA alleles at 0.05 false discovery rate.

The CDR3 length is 13 residues. CDR1 is SGDLS, CDR2 YYNGEE, per germline. Germline trimming cut 10 bases from V and 5 bases from J; bases unmatched to any gene: 7. PCR was performed using 60 Vbeta and 13 Jbeta primers. Original data processing: Unique TCR beta chains totaled some 80 million in a later count, with roughly 10 million of them shared. Only in-frame clones appear in the TCRdb table, and some are missing; sequencing was by immunoSEQ multiplex PCR. That table supplies the V and J calls and clone size; D and trimming were determined from the DNA. The sample contains roughly 160,000 clones, roughly 79% of which appear only once. Notes on this clone: Its matching antigen is unknown.

V is TRBV9 and J is TRBJ2-2; TRBD1 matches 8 bases. The specimen was PBMCs. The origin of this receptor is a woman aged 45 to 65 in good health and CMV-seropositive. This CDR3 reads CAGSTGETGELFF. CDR3 nucleotides: TGTGCCGGATCGACAGGGGAGACCGGGGAGCTGTTTTTT.